This T cell receptor beta chain came from a study of T cell responses to AZD1222 COVID-19 vaccine. Worth noting for this clone: Its antigen is not identified. Other DNA sequences in this specimen translate into the identical CDR3.

Trimming left V 5 bases short and J 2 bases short, with 3 bases between. The CDR3 contains 11 residues. Study results and limitations: A mostly white British donor set with more females was recruited, and clonal diversity was possibly underestimated. At 160-218 and 743-854, vaccine-associated CD4 TCRs were dominant, and they spanned spike.

Produced via immunoSEQ multiplex PCR; TCRdb's table is partial and in-frame only. The sample yields about 120,000 clones, 80% to 95% seen once. This sequence was found in an adult who received the MenACWY meningococcal vaccine as a control. The rearrangement links TRBV12-3 or TRBV12-4 to TRBJ2-5, with D uncertain. This specimen was peripheral blood, taken 28 days after the second dose of the MenACWY control vaccine. The CDR3 sequence is CASSVQETQYF. The CDR3 coding sequence is TGTGCCAGCAGTGTACAAGAGACCCAGTACTTC.